This T cell receptor beta chain stems from a study of response to subunit inactivated influenza vaccine. Study conclusions and caveats: Researchers suggested that each seasonal influenza vaccination recruits few new T cells.

Each CDR3 protein is one row after TCRdb ran MiXCR on the RT-PCR reads. The sample lists hundreds of thousands of distinct CDR3 sequences, 10% to 15% occurring once. This clonotype was seen ten or more times. The antigen remains undetermined. Here the sequenced sample was non-naive T cells sorted from PBMCs, taken around two weeks before vaccination. The receptor's source is a man aged 50 or older who received an inactivated influenza vaccine.

This chain's CDR3 is CSARRADRWNTIYF. The CDR3 DNA reads TGCAGTGCTAGGAGGGCGGACCGGTGGAACACCATATATTTT. This chain uses TRBV20-1 with TRBJ1-3; the D is unclear. CDR1 and CDR2 (germline): DFQATT, SNEGSKA (reference sequence). Trimming removed 3 bases at V and 7 bases at J, with 16 bases between. This CDR3 has 14 amino acids.